This T cell receptor (beta chain) was profiled in a study of blood T cell repertoires in COVID-19. Study details: PBMCs, B-cell-depleted T cells, or T cells were the source of the cDNA or gDNA that made up the material.

Per the germline V gene, CDR1 is LNHDA and CDR2 is SQIVND (reference sequence). The CDR3 sequence is 13 residues long. V was trimmed by 3 bases and J by 11 bases, leaving 16 bases between them. TCRdb's copy holds only in-frame clones and misses some; the assay was immunoSEQ multiplex PCR. The sample has roughly 240,000 clones; 82% are singletons. The chain uses TRBV19 and TRBJ1-1, with D tentatively TRBD1 (6 bases). Sequencing input: peripheral blood. This clonotype originated in a woman in her seventies with acute or convalescent COVID-19. DNA for the CDR3: TGTGCCAGTAGTATTAATGGGGGCGCGCTGGCTTTCTTT. Encoded protein: CASSINGGALAFF.